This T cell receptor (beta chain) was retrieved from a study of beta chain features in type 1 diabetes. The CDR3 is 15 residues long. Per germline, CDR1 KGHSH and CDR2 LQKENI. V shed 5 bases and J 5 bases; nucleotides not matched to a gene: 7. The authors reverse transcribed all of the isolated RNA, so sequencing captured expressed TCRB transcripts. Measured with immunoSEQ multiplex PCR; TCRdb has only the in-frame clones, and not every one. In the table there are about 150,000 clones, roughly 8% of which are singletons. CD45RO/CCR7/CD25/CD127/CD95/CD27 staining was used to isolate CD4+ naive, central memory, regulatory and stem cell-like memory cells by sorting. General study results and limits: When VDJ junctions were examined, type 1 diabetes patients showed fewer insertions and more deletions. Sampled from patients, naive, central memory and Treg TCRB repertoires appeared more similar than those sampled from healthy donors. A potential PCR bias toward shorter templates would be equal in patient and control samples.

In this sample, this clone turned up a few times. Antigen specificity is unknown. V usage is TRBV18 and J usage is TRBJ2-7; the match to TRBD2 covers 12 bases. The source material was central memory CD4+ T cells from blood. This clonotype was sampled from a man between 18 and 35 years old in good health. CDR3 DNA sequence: TGTGCCAGCTCAGAGACTAGCGGGAGATCAAACGAGCAGTACTTC. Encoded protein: CASSETSGRSNEQYF.